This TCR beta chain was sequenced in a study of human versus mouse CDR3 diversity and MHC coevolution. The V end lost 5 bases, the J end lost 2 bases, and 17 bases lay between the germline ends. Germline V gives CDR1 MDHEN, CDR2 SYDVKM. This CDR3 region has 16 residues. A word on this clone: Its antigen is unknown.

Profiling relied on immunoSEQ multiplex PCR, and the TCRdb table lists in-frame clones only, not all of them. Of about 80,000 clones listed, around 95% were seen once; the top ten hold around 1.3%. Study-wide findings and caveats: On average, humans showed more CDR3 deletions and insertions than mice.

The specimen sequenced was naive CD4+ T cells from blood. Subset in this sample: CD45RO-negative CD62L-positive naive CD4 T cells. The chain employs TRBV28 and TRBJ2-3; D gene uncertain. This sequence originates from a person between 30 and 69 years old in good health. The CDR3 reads CASSVFFGQTTDTQYF. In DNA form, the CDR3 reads TGTGCCAGCAGTGTTTTTTTTGGGCAGACCACAGATACGCAGTATTTT.